The T cell receptor (beta chain) described here comes from a study of cytomegalovirus exposure and HLA in healthy donors. Whole-study findings and limits: Earlier analysis looked at TCR beta V segments, and most were productive about 90% or about 30% of the time.

PCR employed 60 Vbeta and 13 Jbeta primers. Profiled with immunoSEQ multiplex PCR; TCRdb holds only in-frame clones, not every one. The sample contains 100,000 to 150,000 clones, over 70% of which appear only once. The CDR3 consists of 14 residues. Germline assignment: CDR1 MNHNS and CDR2 SASEGT. V was trimmed by 7 bases and J by 5 bases, leaving 18 bases between them. A word on this clone: Antigen unknown.

This clonotype was obtained from a woman aged 60-75 years in good health and CMV-seropositive. This chain joins TRBV6-1 and TRBJ2-7, with D perhaps TRBD1 (5 bases). Sequenced input: PBMCs. This CDR3 is CASISAGYKDEQYF. The CDR3 bases are TGTGCCAGCATCTCGGCAGGGTATAAGGACGAGCAGTACTTC.